This T cell receptor (beta chain) came from a study of blood T cell repertoires in COVID-19. Assay: immunoSEQ multiplex PCR; the TCRdb copy retains only in-frame clones and omits some. The table shows 100,000 to 150,000 clones, with roughly 85% occurring only once. The trim removed 1 base at V and 3 bases at J, leaving 13 bases unmatched. CDR3 length: 18 amino acids. Germline V lookup: CDR1 LNHDA, CDR2 SQIVND (reference sequence). Material for sequencing was peripheral blood. The origin of this receptor is a man aged 35 to 55 with acute or convalescent COVID-19. The chain joins TRBV19 to TRBJ2-7; TRBD1 aligns across 9 bases. The CDR3 nucleotides are TGTGCCAGTAGTATAGCCTCACAGGGGGCAGGGGGCCTCTACGAGCAGTACTTC. Translation gives CASSIASQGAGGLYEQYF.